A selection of T cell receptor beta chains follows, all from one sample in a study of cytomegalovirus exposure and HLA in healthy donors. Sequenced by immunoSEQ multiplex PCR; TCRdb stores in-frame clones only, minus some. This table holds 200,000 to 250,000 clones, about 74% found once. Sequencing was carried out using PBMCs. The receptors here all came from a woman aged 30 to 39 in good health and CMV-seronegative. Both conserved end residues are trimmed from each CDR3.

TRBV5-6 | ASSFRTSGGPLN
TRBV5-4 | ASSLGQYYGYT
TRBV2 | ASSVYGDQPQH
TRBV9 | ASSVEAAHYGYT
TRBV5-1 | ASSLWLAGNEQF
TRBV5-1 | ASSLGQGGIMNTEAF
TRBV9 | ASSVVRGWDGYT
TRBV4-1 | ASSQVQGNQPQH
TRBV6-1 | ASSARTSGGNNEQF
TRBV6-5 | ASSFGLAGGSDTQY
TRBV6-5 | ASRKGTANTEAF
TRBV28 | ASNVQGQGTEAF
TRBV2 | ASSEARQGVQQY
TRBV10-3 | AIRGTGTGRKGANVLT
TRBV10-3 | AINTSGGAYEQY
TRBV6-6 | ASTLGAGKAYEQY
TRBV29-1 | SARSGGRSRREQY